The TCR beta chain under discussion was sequenced for a study of blood T cell repertoires in COVID-19. Overall study context: Samples came from the United States, Italy and Spain, spanning acute and convalescent COVID-19.

With 8 bases removed from V and 4 bases from J, the gap between germline ends came to 12 bases. CDR1 and CDR2 (germline): MNHEY, SVGAGI. CDR3 length equals 13 residues. Authors' processing steps: Estimation of nucleated cell counts was performed using reference gene primer amplification. Method: immunoSEQ multiplex PCR; TCRdb's copy keeps in-frame clones and lacks some. V, J and clone size are taken as reported in that table, and D and trimming were inferred from the DNA itself. The sample has about 130,000 clones; around four fifths are singletons. The source is a man between 40 and 49 years old with active or convalescent COVID-19. The chain combines TRBV6-5 with TRBJ1-3; D is unclear. The specimen sequenced was peripheral blood. The CDR3 DNA sequence: TGTGCCAGCGAGGCCGGTAAAGGAAACACCATATATTTT. Its translation is CASEAGKGNTIYF.